This note documents a single T cell receptor beta chain sequence. Only one count was recorded for this clone. This clone's antigen is unknown. There are no base qualities to consult, and no much larger clone falls within one base. The data belong to a study of T cell responses to AZD1222 COVID-19 vaccine (dated by TCRdb to 2020 to 2023). In the study overall: A total of 233 trial participants underwent TCR sequencing, of whom some 210 received two doses of AZD1222 and 26 received two doses of the MenACWY control vaccine. Enrollment into the trials was organized by age into subgroups of 18-55, 56-69 and 70-plus years, and those subgroups contained around 150, 28 and 57 TCR-sequenced participants, respectively. The investigation overall reported the following: Conclusions about previously exposed vaccinees are limited, since just five or six AZD1222 recipients were seropositive for SARS-CoV-2 at baseline. Reportedly, almost half of the unique spike-specific TCRs recognized epitopes lying outside the regions that are mutated in the B.1.351 and B.1.1.7 variants. Because no day 14 peak-response samples were available, the repertoires could be characterized only after the peak T cell response. A significant rise in spike-specific TCR breadth and depth was observed after two AZD1222 doses relative to day 0 and relative to MenACWY recipients. Most participants were white British and females outnumbered males, and the authors suggested that clonal diversity may have been underestimated. CD4 TCRs associated with the vaccine covered the entire spike protein, and the dominant responses were in regions 160-218 and 743-854. The 56-69-year group was small, and its depth increase did not reach significance, likely because of low power.

The time point tag for this specimen amounts to: about 28 days (+/-7) after the second vaccine dose. AZD1222 recipients whose second dose came at about 4 weeks and those whose second dose came at about 12 weeks were combined into one group, since spike-specific TCR depth and breadth did not differ between the two schedules. Vaccinee samples came from UK trials COV001 and COV002, including a single-blind randomized controlled phase 2/3 trial of AZD1222 (ChAdOx1 nCoV-19) in healthy adults. Trial participant PBMC samples were collected at day 0 and day 28 after the second dose for TCRbeta chain sequencing. The CDR3 numbers 19 residues from cysteine through phenylalanine. Of all the DNA, just the CDR3 is kept, 57 bases in frame from base 1. For this chain, trimming is 5 bases at the V end and 0 bases at the J end, and the number of junction bases without a gene match is 15. CDR1 and CDR2 are read off the germline V gene (reference sequence) as SEHNR and FQNEAQ.

The CDR3 regions of human TCRbeta chains were analyzed by immunosequencing. As for the original processing: Repertoire TCRs were matched against a reference library of SARS-CoV-2-specific TCRs generated with the MIRA antigen-specificity platform. Breadth was defined as the fraction of unique TCRs that were SARS-CoV-2-associated, and depth was defined as the fraction of total T cells that were SARS-CoV-2-associated. Using the MIRA data, every spike-specific TCR was mapped to the spike region that the TCR reacted to and assigned to either a CD4 or a CD8 class. Log10-transformed breadth and depth values were compared by one-way ANOVA with Sidak's multiple comparisons tests. Here the immuneACCESS table is served through TCRdb, limited to in-frame sequences with V and J called. Missing clones are a known gap in these copies; in checked studies unresolved V genes cover under half, and the rest lacks a known reason. V, J and clone size reflect that table, while D and trimming were determined from the DNA. This sample lists roughly 13,000 clones; about 84% were detected once. The ten top clones hold around 39% of the sample.

Material: peripheral blood, obtained 28 days after the second AZD1222 dose. Here the chain combines TRBV7-9 and TRBJ2-1; a stretch of 8 junction bases matches TRBD2. This receptor was identified in an adult who received the AZD1222 COVID-19 vaccine. The CDR3 is CASSHLAGKSGSSYNEQFF. In nucleotide form, the sequence is TGTGCCAGCAGCCACCTGGCGGGAAAGAGCGGGAGCTCCTACAATGAGCAGTTCTTC.